What follows are 16 T cell receptor beta chains derived from one specimen sequenced in a study of CD8+CD57+ T cells in acquired aplastic anemia. Genomic DNA acted as the template from which TCR beta VDJ combination and CDR3 sequence profiling were carried out. In TCRdb, the reads were re-called with MiXCR into one record per CDR3 protein. This sample carries fewer than 250,000 distinct CDR3 sequences, around 50% of them seen once, and the ten largest clones take approximately 15%. The sample was sorted CD4+, CD8+, or CD8+CD57+ T cells (not recorded which) from PBMCs. Receptor source: a human donor in good health, serving as a control.

This chain uses TRBV7-8 with TRBJ1-4; 11 positions agree with TRBD1. V was pared by 3 bases and J by 8 bases, with 5 bases of the junction left unmatched. The CDR3 covers 15 residues. In germline, CDR1 is SGHVS, CDR2 FQNEAQ. The DNA for the CDR3 is TGTGCCAGCAGCTTCGACGGACAGGGGGCAGAAAAACTGTTTTTT. Amino acids: CASSFDGQGAEKLFF.

This clonotype was counted a few times. This sequence joins TRBV28 and TRBJ1-2; D might be TRBD1 (5 bases). The CDR3 runs to 13 residues. V lost 10 bases and J 6 bases, leaving 18 bases between the germline ends. Germline CDR1 MDHEN, CDR2 SYDVKM. CDR3 protein: CATTVRVEDGYTF. The CDR3 region has the DNA TGTGCCACCACAGTCAGGGTTGAGGATGGCTACACCTTC.

The chain links TRBV19 to TRBJ1-3, with D possibly being TRBD1 (5 bases). The CDR3 spans 15 residues. The V gene lost 5 bases and the J gene lost 1 base, with 12 bases spanning the gap. CDR1 is LNHDA, CDR2 SQIVND, per germline (reference sequence). The CDR3 bases are TGTGCCAGTAGTCGGGGGGGAGCGTCTGGAAACACCATATATTTT. The encoded protein is CASSRGGASGNTIYF.

The V and J genes are TRBV7-6 and TRBJ2-7; a possible D gene is TRBD2 (7 bases). The CDR3 length is 13 residues. Germline CDR1 SGHVS, CDR2 FNYEAQ. CDR3 in amino acids: CASSWRGGKEQYV. CDR3 in DNA: TGCGCCAGCAGCTGGAGGGGGGGGAAGGAGCAGTACGTC.

In its sample, this clonotype was seen many times. The chain is built from TRBV20-1 and TRBJ2-5; 8 bases map to TRBD1. The V gene's germline CDR1 is DFQATT and CDR2 SNEGSKA (reference sequence). CDR3 length: 13 residues. With 5 bases clipped from V and 4 bases from J, the junction kept 6 bases outside the gene matches. The CDR3 DNA reads as TGCAGTGCTGTACAGGGGGTGGGAGAGACCCAGTACTTC. It codes for CSAVQGVGETQYF.

The chain has TRBV2 and TRBJ2-5; the match to TRBD2 covers 14 bases. The CDR3 spans 15 residues. After removal of 7 bases from V and 1 base from J, the junction contained 2 bases not matched to a gene. CDR1 is SNHLY and CDR2 is FYNNEI in the germline V gene. In DNA form, the CDR3 reads TGTGCCAGCACCGGGACTAGCGGGGGCCAAGAGACCCAGTACTTC. It translates to CASTGTSGGQETQYF.

The chain uses TRBV18 and TRBJ2-5, with D maybe TRBD1 (5 bases). The CDR3 loop spans 15 amino acids. The V gene's germline CDR1 is KGHSH and CDR2 LQKENI. Between the trimmed V and J ends, which lost 5 bases and 1 base, there was a span of 14 bases. The CDR3 region is CASSINQGIQETQYF. The CDR3 nucleotides are TGTGCCAGCTCAATTAATCAGGGAATCCAAGAGACCCAGTACTTC.

This clonotype occurred many times. This chain uses TRBV4-1 with TRBJ2-4; D is perhaps TRBD2 (5 bases). Germline CDR1 MGHRA, CDR2 YSYEKL. Trimming removed 0 bases from V and 6 bases from J, with 12 bases in between. The CDR3 is made up of 15 amino acids. The CDR3 loop reads CASSQDYSGGNIQYF. The CDR3 DNA reads as TGCGCCAGCAGCCAAGATTACAGCGGCGGAAACATTCAGTACTTC.

This clonotype was seen many times. The J gene is TRBJ2-1, the V gene TRBV3-1; the match to TRBD2 covers 14 bases. CDR1 and CDR2 (germline): LGHDT, YNNKEL (reference sequence). V dropped 3 bases and J dropped 8; count of bases not matched to a gene: 3. The CDR3 loop spans 15 amino acids. In DNA, the CDR3 is TGTGCCAGCAGCCAGACTAGCGGGGGGGCGTATGAGCAGTTCTTC. Amino acids: CASSQTSGGAYEQFF.

The J gene is TRBJ2-7, the V gene TRBV12-3 or TRBV12-4; D call uncertain. V was trimmed by 3 bases and J by 5 bases, leaving 8 bases between them. This CDR3 is 12 amino acids long. CDR3 amino acids: CASSLVGHEQYF. DNA of the CDR3: TGTGCCAGCAGTTTGGTAGGTCACGAGCAGTACTTC.

With respect to this clonotype: Given a much more abundant clone one base away, this may be a read error. CDR3 DNA: TGTGCCAGCAGCTATTTTGAGGCTGAAGCTTTCTTT. This codes for CASSYFEAEAFF. V is TRBV3-1 and J is TRBJ1-1; D is undetermined. Germline V gives CDR1 LGHDT, CDR2 YNNKEL (reference sequence). The CDR3 is made up of 12 amino acids. Trimming shortened V by 5 bases and J by 6 bases, and 10 bases separated the two germline ends.

On this clonotype itself: Compared with germline, one end of the junction differs, possibly owing to a read error. The V gene is TRBV4-3, the J gene TRBJ2-2; D tentatively fits TRBD1 or TRBD2 (6 bases each). Per the germline V gene, CDR1 is LGHNA and CDR2 is YSLEER. The CDR3 spans 14 residues. The CDR3 DNA is TGCGCCAGCAGCCAGCTGGGGGGCACCGGGGAGCTGCTTTTT. This codes for CASSQLGGTGELLF.

This clonotype was recorded at least ten times. CDR3 residues: CASSEEGGQGVDEKLFF. CDR3 DNA sequence: TGTGCCAGCAGTGAAGAAGGGGGACAGGGGGTTGATGAAAAACTGTTTTTT. The chain couples TRBV6-1 to TRBJ1-4; 11 bases agree with TRBD1. Germline trimming cut 1 base from V and 6 bases from J; bases unmatched to any gene: 7. The CDR3 has 17 amino acids. Germline V gene data show CDR1 as MNHNS and CDR2 as SASEGT.

CDR3 sequence: CATSDVGQKETQYF. In DNA form, the CDR3 reads TGTGCCACCAGTGATGTGGGACAGAAAGAGACCCAGTACTTC. The V and J genes are TRBV24-1 and TRBJ2-5, with 7 bases matching TRBD1. The CDR3 runs 14 residues. CDR1 and CDR2 from the germline V gene are KGHDR and SFDVKD. The J segment lost 3 bases and the V segment lost 3 bases, leaving 3 bases of the junction unmatched.

This clonotype was seen a few times. A much more abundant neighbour one base away suggests this may be a read error. The chain links TRBV6-6 to TRBJ1-1, with D unresolved. The CDR3 is made up of 13 amino acids. The V gene's germline CDR1 is MNHNY and CDR2 SVGAGI (reference sequence). In DNA form, the CDR3 reads TGTGCCGGCAGTTACGGGCAGAACACTGAAGCTTTCTTT. Amino acids: CAGSYGQNTEAFF.

In its sample, this clonotype was seen many times. This chain joins TRBV7-2 and TRBJ2-7; a weak D match, TRBD1 (7 bases). CDR1 and CDR2 (germline): SGHTA, FQGNSA. This CDR3 is built from 14 residues. V shed 3 bases and J shed 3 bases, with 12 bases lying between them. The CDR3 sequence: CASSFAGQFYEQYF. CDR3 nucleotide sequence: TGTGCCAGCAGCTTTGCGGGACAGTTCTACGAGCAGTACTTC.